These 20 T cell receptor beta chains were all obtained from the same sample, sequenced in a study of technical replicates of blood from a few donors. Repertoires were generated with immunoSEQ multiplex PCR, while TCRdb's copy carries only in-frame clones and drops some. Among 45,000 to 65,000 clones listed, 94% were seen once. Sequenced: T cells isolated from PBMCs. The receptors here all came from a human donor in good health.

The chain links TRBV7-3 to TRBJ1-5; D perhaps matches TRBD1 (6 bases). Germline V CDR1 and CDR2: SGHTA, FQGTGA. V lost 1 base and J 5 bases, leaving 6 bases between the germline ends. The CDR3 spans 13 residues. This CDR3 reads CASSLNRDQPQHF. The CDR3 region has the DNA TGTGCCAGCAGCTTAAACAGGGATCAGCCCCAGCATTTT.

CDR3 protein: CASSDSAGELFF. CDR3 coding DNA: TGCGCCAGCAGTGACTCCGCCGGGGAGCTGTTTTTT. This chain connects TRBV10-1 to TRBJ2-2; D is ambiguous. Trimming pared 3 bases from V and 6 bases from J, leaving 5 bases between. There are 12 residues in the CDR3. Per the germline V gene, CDR1 is WNHNN and CDR2 is SYGVQD (reference sequence).

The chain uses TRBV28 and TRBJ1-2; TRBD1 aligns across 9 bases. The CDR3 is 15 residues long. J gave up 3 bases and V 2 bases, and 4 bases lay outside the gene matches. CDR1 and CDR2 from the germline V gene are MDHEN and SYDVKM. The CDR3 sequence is CASSLSDRGYYGYTF. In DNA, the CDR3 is TGTGCCAGCAGTTTAAGCGACAGGGGGTACTATGGCTACACCTTC.

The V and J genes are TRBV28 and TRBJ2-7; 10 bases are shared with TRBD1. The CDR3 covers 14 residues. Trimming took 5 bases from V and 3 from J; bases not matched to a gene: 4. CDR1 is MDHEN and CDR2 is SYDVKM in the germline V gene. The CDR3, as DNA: TGTGCCAGCAGTCTCGGGACAGGGGTCTACGAGCAGTACTTC. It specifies CASSLGTGVYEQYF.

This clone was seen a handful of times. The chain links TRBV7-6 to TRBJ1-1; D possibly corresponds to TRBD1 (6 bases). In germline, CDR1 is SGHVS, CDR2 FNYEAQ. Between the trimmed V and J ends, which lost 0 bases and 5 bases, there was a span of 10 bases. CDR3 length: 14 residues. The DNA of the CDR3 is TGTGCCAGCAGCTTAGCAGGGGGAGGGACTGAAGCTTTCTTT. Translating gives CASSLAGGGTEAFF.

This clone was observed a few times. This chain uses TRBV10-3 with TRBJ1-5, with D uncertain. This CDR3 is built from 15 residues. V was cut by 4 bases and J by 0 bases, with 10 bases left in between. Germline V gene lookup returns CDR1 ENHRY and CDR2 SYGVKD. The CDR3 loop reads CAISGGGNSNQPQHF. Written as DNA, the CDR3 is TGTGCCATCAGTGGTGGAGGAAATAGCAATCAGCCCCAGCATTTT.

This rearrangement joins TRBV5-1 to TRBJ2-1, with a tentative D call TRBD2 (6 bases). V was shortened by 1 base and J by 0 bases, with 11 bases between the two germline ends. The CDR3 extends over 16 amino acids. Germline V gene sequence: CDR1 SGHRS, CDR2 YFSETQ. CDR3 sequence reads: CASSLLGRGSYNEQFF. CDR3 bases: TGCGCCAGCAGCTTGTTAGGGCGGGGCTCCTACAATGAGCAGTTCTTC. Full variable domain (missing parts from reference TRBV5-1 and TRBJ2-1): KAGVTQTPRYLIKTRGQQVTLSCSPISGHRSVSWYQQTPGQGLQFLFEYFSETQRNKGNFPGRFSGRQFSNSRSEMNVSTLELGDSALYLCASSLLGRGSYNEQFFGPGTRLTVL.

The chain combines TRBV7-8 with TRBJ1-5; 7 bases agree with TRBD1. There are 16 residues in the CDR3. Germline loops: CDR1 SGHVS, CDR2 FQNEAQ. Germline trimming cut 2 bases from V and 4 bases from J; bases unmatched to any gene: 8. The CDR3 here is CASSLSVRDRNQPQHF. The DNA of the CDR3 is TGTGCCAGCAGCTTAAGTGTGAGGGACAGAAATCAGCCCCAGCATTTT.

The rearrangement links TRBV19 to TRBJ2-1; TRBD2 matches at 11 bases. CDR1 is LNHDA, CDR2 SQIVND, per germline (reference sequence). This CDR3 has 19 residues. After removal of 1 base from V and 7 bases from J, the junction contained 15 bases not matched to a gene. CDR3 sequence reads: CASSIGGTSGGGLGNEQFF. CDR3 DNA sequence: TGTGCCAGTAGTATAGGGGGGACTAGCGGAGGGGGACTTGGGAATGAGCAGTTCTTC. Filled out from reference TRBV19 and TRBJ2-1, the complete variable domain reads DGGITQSPKYLFRKEGQNVTLSCEQNLNHDAMYWYRQDPGQGLRLIYYSQIVNDFQKGDIAEGYSVSREKKESFPLTVTSAQKNPTAFYLCASSIGGTSGGGLGNEQFFGPGTRLTVL.

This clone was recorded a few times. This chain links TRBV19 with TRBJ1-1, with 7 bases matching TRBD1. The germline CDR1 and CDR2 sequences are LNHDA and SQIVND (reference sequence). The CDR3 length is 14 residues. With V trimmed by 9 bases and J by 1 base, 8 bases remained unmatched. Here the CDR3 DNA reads TGTGCCAGCCGGTCGGGGACAGAGAACACTGAAGCTTTCTTT. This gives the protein CASRSGTENTEAFF.

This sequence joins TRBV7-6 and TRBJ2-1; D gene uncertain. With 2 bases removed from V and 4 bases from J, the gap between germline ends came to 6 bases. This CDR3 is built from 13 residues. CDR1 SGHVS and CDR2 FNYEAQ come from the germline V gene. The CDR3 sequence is CASSLNQYNEQFF. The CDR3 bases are TGTGCCAGCAGCTTAAACCAGTACAATGAGCAGTTCTTC.

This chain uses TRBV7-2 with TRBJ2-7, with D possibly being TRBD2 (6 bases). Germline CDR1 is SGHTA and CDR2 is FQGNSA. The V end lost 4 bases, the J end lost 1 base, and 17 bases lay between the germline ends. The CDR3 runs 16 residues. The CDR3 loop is CASSSPPLGGSYEQYF. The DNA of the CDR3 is TGTGCCAGCAGCTCTCCCCCCCTAGGAGGGTCCTACGAGCAGTACTTC.

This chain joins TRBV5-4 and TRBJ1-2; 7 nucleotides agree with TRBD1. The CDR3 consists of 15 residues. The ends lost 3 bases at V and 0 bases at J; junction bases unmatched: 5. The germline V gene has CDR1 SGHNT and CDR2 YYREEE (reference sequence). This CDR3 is CASSSGQRSNYGYTF. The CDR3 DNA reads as TGTGCCAGCAGCTCGGGACAGCGATCTAACTATGGCTACACCTTC.

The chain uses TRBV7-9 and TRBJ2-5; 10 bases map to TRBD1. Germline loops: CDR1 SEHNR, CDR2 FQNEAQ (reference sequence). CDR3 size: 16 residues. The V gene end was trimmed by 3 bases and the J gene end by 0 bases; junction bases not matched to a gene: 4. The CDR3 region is CASSFLGTGDQETQYF. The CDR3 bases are TGTGCCAGCAGCTTCCTCGGGACAGGGGACCAAGAGACCCAGTACTTC.

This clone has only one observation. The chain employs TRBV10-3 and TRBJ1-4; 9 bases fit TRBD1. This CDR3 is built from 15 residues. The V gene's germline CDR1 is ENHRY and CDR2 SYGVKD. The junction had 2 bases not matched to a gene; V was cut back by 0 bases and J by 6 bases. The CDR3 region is CAISESWTGDEKLFF. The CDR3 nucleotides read TGTGCCATCAGTGAGTCGTGGACAGGGGATGAAAAACTGTTTTTT.

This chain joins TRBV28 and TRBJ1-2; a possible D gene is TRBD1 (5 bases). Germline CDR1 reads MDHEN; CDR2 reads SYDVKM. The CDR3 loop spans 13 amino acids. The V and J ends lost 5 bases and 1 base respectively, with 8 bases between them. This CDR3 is CASSRGINYGYTF. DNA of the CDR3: TGTGCCAGCAGTCGGGGGATTAACTATGGCTACACCTTC.

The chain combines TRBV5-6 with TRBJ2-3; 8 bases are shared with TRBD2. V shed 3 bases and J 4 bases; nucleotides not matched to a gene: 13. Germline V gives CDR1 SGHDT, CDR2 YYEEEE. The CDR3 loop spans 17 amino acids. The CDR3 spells CASSSYGHSGAPDTQYF. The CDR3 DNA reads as TGTGCCAGCAGCTCCTACGGACATAGCGGGGCCCCAGATACGCAGTATTTT.

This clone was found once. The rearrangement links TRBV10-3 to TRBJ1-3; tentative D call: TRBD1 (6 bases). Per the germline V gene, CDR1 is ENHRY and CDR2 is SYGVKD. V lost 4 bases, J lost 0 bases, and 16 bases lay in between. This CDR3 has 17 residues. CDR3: CAISGNNDRFSGNTIYF. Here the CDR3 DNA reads TGTGCCATCAGTGGAAATAACGACAGGTTCTCTGGAAACACCATATATTTT.

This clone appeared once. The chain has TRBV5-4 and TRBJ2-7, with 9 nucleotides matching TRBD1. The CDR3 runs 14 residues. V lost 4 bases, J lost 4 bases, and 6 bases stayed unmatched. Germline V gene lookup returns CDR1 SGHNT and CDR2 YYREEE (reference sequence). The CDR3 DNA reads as TGTGCCAGCAGCCACAGGACAGGGGCGTACGAGCAGTACTTC. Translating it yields CASSHRTGAYEQYF.

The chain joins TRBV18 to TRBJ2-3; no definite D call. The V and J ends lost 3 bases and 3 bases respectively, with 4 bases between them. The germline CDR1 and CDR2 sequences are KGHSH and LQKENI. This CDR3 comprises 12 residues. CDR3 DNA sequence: TGTGCCAGCTCACCTAAAACAGATACGCAGTATTTT. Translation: CASSPKTDTQYF.